Listed below are T cell receptor beta chains from one sample, sequenced in a study of blood T cells in healthy people across ages. TCRdb called the 5' RACE reads again in MiXCR, with one record for every CDR3 protein. The sample shows 950,000 to 1,200,000 distinct CDR3 sequences, 35% to 40% of them seen only once. The sample consisted of blood. The receptors were sampled from a man younger than 30 in good health. Both conserved end residues are part of each CDR3. Each record gives: J gene, CDR3 length, V gene, CDR3 protein.

TRBJ2-2,18,TRBV21-1,CASSKDVAGAKNTGELFF
TRBJ1-1,15,TRBV4-3,CASSSTVNPNTEAFF
TRBJ1-5,14,TRBV7-2,CASSLGPSNQPQHF
TRBJ1-2,12,TRBV7-9,CASSLTGTGYTF
TRBJ1-1,12,TRBV30,CAWNRPYTEAFF
TRBJ2-1,16,TRBV4-3,CAGSQQGQPSAIEQFF
TRBJ1-5,15,TRBV20-1,CSANWDGYSNQPQHF
TRBJ2-2,13,TRBV20-1,CSATSGDTGELFF
TRBJ2-1,14,TRBV7-3,CASSLTRGDNEQFF
TRBJ2-3,14,TRBV5-1,CASRITGGADTQYF
TRBJ2-7,13,TRBV6-5,CASSYATGTEQYF
TRBJ2-1,12,TRBV12-3/TRBV12-4,CASGHDFNEQFF
TRBJ2-3,14,TRBV28,CASSLERSPDTQYF
TRBJ2-3,16,TRBV4-3,CASSQVDQRGGDTQYF
TRBJ2-4,18,TRBV6-2/TRBV6-3,CASSPGLAGGPAKNIQYF
TRBJ1-2,14,TRBV27,CASSPEGKVTRYTF
TRBJ2-2,17,TRBV12-3/TRBV12-4,CASSLDPAVRGSGELFF
TRBJ2-7,16,TRBV29-1,CSVGALSRGQFYEQYF
TRBJ1-1,14,TRBV5-1,CASSPAGEDTEAFF
TRBJ2-1,15,TRBV20-1,CSARTPATKNNEQFF
TRBJ2-5,16,TRBV28,CASSFISAAFKETQYF
TRBJ2-1,16,TRBV2,CASSGQGTGGFSEQFF
TRBJ1-2,13,TRBV20-1,CSASPLGGYGYTF
TRBJ2-3,19,TRBV6-5,CASSYSSGGPYYSTDTQYF
TRBJ1-2,15,TRBV14,CASSQAGTGGHGYTF
-,16,TRBV2,CAASGQGRRNPLEQYF
TRBJ1-5,15,TRBV20-1,CSASGVQGYNQPQHF
TRBJ1-2,15,TRBV4-2,CASSPSGVADYGYTF
TRBJ1-6,15,TRBV20-1,CSASTLDRENSPLHF
TRBJ1-1,12,TRBV29-1,CSVEMRDWEAFF
TRBJ1-4,13,TRBV12-3/TRBV12-4,CASRLGRNEKLFF
TRBJ1-2,13,TRBV5-1,CASSGDGGPGYTF
TRBJ1-1,15,TRBV3-1,CASSRWERDREGAFF
TRBJ1-5,14,TRBV28,CASSRQGYNQPQHF
-,14,TRBV20-1,CSARDRGGQETQYF
TRBJ1-1,16,TRBV6-1,CASRGIPIDPGDEAFF
TRBJ1-2,14,TRBV27,CASSKRGGAYGYTF
TRBJ1-5,15,TRBV12-3/TRBV12-4,CASSLISGGNQPQHF
TRBJ2-3,18,TRBV15,CVTSRVGLATLSTDTQYF
TRBJ1-1,15,TRBV6-2/TRBV6-3,CASSWTGGGVFEAFF
TRBJ1-2,14,TRBV6-5,CASSYRPPFYGYTF